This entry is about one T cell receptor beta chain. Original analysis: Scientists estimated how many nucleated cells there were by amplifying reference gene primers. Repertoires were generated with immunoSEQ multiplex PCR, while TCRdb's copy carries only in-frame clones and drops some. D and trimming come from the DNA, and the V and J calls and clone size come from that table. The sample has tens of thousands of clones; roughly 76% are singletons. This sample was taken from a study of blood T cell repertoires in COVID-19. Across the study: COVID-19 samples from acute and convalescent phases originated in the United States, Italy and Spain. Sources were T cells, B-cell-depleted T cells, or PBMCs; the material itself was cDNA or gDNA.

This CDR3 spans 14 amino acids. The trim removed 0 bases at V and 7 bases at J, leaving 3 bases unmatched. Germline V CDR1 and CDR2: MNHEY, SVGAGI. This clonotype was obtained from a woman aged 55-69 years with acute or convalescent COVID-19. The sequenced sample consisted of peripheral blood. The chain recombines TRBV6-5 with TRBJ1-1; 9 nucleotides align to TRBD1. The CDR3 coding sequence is TGTGCCAGCAGTTACTCCGGACAGGGGAGTGAAGCTTTCTTT. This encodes CASSYSGQGSEAFF.